Below are 10 T cell receptor beta chains sequenced from a single sample in a study of blood T cells in healthy people across ages (dated by TCRdb to the mid-2010s). The library was prepared using 5' RACE. The sample was run on an Illumina HiSeq 2500. A second roughly 6 to 11 cycle PCR used a sample-barcoded 5' primer and a J-beta primer mix. Using fastp trimming at Q25 and MiXCR clonotype assembly, TCRdb reanalyzed the public sequencing data and kept in-frame beta chains. Rows merge per CDR3 protein into single entries with the most common DNA and genes. This sample comprises about 830,000 distinct CDR3 sequences, around 62% of them detected only once. The ten most abundant clones make up 25% to 30% of the sample. Sequenced sample: blood. Receptor source: a man aged 30 to 45 in good health.

The gene calls are TRBV13 and TRBJ2-1; the D gene is possibly TRBD2 (7 bases). The V and J ends lost 4 bases and 6 bases respectively, with 22 bases between them. Germline V gene data show CDR1 as PRHDT and CDR2 as FYEKMQ (reference sequence). The CDR3 totals 17 residues. Here the CDR3 DNA reads TGTGCCAGCAGCTCCCCCATTGGGGGGGCGCGTCGCAATGAGCAGTTCTTC. It specifies CASSSPIGGARRNEQFF.

This clonotype was recorded a few times. The chain has TRBV7-9 and TRBJ2-1; TRBD2 matches at 12 bases. The CDR3 loop spans 18 amino acids. Germline values: CDR1 SEHNR, CDR2 FQNEAQ (reference sequence). The V and J ends lost 1 base and 0 bases, in that order; junction bases with no gene match: 4. The CDR3 sequence is CASSLGLAGEISYNEQFF. The CDR3 DNA reads as TGTGCCAGCAGCTTAGGACTAGCGGGGGAGATCTCCTACAATGAGCAGTTCTTC.

The chain has TRBV7-2 and TRBJ2-1; TRBD2 matches at 13 bases. V dropped 0 bases and J dropped 5; count of bases not matched to a gene: 1. The V gene's germline CDR1 is SGHTA and CDR2 FQGNSA. This CDR3 region has 16 residues. The CDR3 here is CASSLAGTSGNNEQFF. CDR3 nucleotide sequence: TGTGCCAGCAGCTTAGCGGGGACTAGCGGGAACAATGAGCAGTTCTTC.

The gene calls are TRBV20-1 and TRBJ1-2; the D is unclear. The CDR3 is 13 amino acids. V shed 3 bases and J shed 0 bases, with 8 bases lying between them. The germline gives CDR1 DFQATT, CDR2 SNEGSKA (reference sequence). The CDR3 loop is CSASVGTNYGYTF. CDR3 nucleotides: TGCAGTGCTAGTGTAGGGACTAACTATGGCTACACCTTC.

This rearrangement joins TRBV6-6 to TRBJ2-3, with D maybe TRBD1 (6 bases). V lost 0 bases, J lost 0 bases, and 13 bases lay in between. In germline, CDR1 is MNHNY, CDR2 SVGAGI (reference sequence). CDR3 length: 17 residues. The CDR3 coding sequence is TGTGCCAGCAGTTACTCCCCCAGGGGCAGAAGCACAGATACGCAGTATTTT. Amino acids: CASSYSPRGRSTDTQYF.

The rearrangement links TRBV5-1 to TRBJ2-5; unclear D gene. CDR3 length: 15 residues. Trimming pared 4 bases from V and 5 bases from J, leaving 18 bases between. Per the germline V gene, CDR1 is SGHRS and CDR2 is YFSETQ. In nucleotides, the CDR3 is TGCGCCAGCAGCCCACAGACACCCTCCAGGGAGACCCAGTACTTC. As protein: CASSPQTPSRETQYF.

The chain employs TRBV9 and TRBJ2-1, with TRBD1 matching over 10 bases. V shed 0 bases and J 7 bases; nucleotides not matched to a gene: 4. Germline V gene data show CDR1 as SGDLS and CDR2 as YYNGEE. This CDR3 spans 15 amino acids. DNA for the CDR3: TGTGCCAGCAGCGTAGGGGACAGGGGAGGGAATGAGCAGTTCTTC. Translating gives CASSVGDRGGNEQFF.

This clonotype was recorded only once. This chain connects TRBV6-2 or TRBV6-3 to TRBJ2-3; D ambiguous. The CDR3 length is 14 residues. The germline V and J ends were trimmed by 2 bases and 4 bases, with 10 bases remaining between them. Germline CDR1 reads MNHEY; CDR2 reads SVGEGT. CDR3 nucleotides: TGTGCCAGCAGTTACCTCTTAGTAGCAGATACGCAGTATTTT. Protein: CASSYLLVADTQYF.

This rearrangement joins TRBV20-1 to TRBJ2-5, with a weak D call TRBD1 (6 bases). The DNA end favors TRBJ2-7, so the J call may be wrong. Germline V CDR1 and CDR2: DFQATT, SNEGSKA (reference sequence). The CDR3 extends over 14 amino acids. CDR3 nucleotide sequence: TGCAGTGCGGGGACCGGGACAACAACCTACGAGCAGTACTTC. Protein product: CSAGTGTTTYEQYF.

This clonotype was seen more than once but under ten times. This chain joins TRBV5-5 and TRBJ2-1, with 9 bases fitting TRBD1. This CDR3 is built from 16 residues. Germline values: CDR1 SGHKS, CDR2 YYEKEE (reference sequence). The trim removed 0 bases at V and 5 bases at J, leaving 6 bases unmatched. Here the CDR3 reads CASSLVDRGVDNEQFF. CDR3 DNA: TGTGCCAGCAGCTTGGTGGACAGGGGTGTAGACAATGAGCAGTTCTTC.